Listed below are T cell receptor beta chains from one sample, sequenced in a study of T cells in Graves' hyperthyroidism and ophthalmopathy. A single record per CDR3 protein comes from TCRdb applying MiXCR to the multiplex PCR reads. Of under 650,000 distinct CDR3 sequences listed, 15% to 20% are singletons. Sequencing used blood. The receptors originated from a woman in her twenties or thirties with Graves' hyperthyroidism. Both conserved end residues are part of each CDR3. D genes are given only for firm matches. A row's size may be missing; if present it is once, few, many or a size class.

CDR3 protein	CDR3 DNA	V gene	CDR3 length	clone size	D gene	J gene
CASSQGGTQNTEAFF	TGTGCCAGCAGTCAAGGGGGCACACAGAACACTGAAGCTTTCTTT	TRBV7-2	15	many	TRBD1	TRBJ1-1
CASSTRVRQPQHF	TGTGCCAGTAGTACCCGGGTGAGACAGCCCCAGCATTTT	TRBV19	13	few	NA	TRBJ1-5
CASSTGGFTGELFF	TGTGCCAGTAGTACCGGGGGCTTCACCGGGGAGCTGTTTTTT	TRBV19	14	NA	NA	TRBJ2-2
CASSYVPRGRLAEAFF	TGTGCCAGCAGTTACGTCCCCAGGGGCAGATTGGCTGAAGCTTTCTTT	TRBV6-9	16	NA	NA	TRBJ1-1
CASSSAAGGSGYEQYF	TGTGCCAGCAGCTCCGCAGCGGGGGGCTCAGGGTACGAGCAGTACTTC	TRBV11-1	16	many	TRBD2	TRBJ2-7
CASSPTRTSGPDTQYF	TGTGCCAGCAGCCCGACTCGGACTAGCGGGCCCGATACGCAGTATTTT	TRBV14	16	NA	TRBD2	TRBJ2-3
CNASGTGTPSYEQYF	TGCAATGCTTCAGGAACCGGGACTCCATCCTACGAGCAGTACTTC	TRBV20-1	15	NA	NA	TRBJ2-7
CASSGGTDEQYF	TGTGCCAGCAGCGGGGGGACGGACGAGCAGTACTTC	TRBV7-9	12	many	NA	TRBJ2-7
CASSVLAGTYNEQFF	TGTGCCAGCAGCGTCCTAGCGGGAACGTACAATGAGCAGTTCTTC	TRBV9	15	few	TRBD2	TRBJ2-1
CASSYARDRGNFDGYTF	TGTGCCAGCAGTTACGCCCGGGACAGGGGGAACTTCGATGGCTACACCTTC	TRBV6-2/TRBV6-3	17	many	TRBD1	TRBJ1-2
CASRGGDSTYEQYF	TGCGCCAGCAGGGGGGGGGACAGCACCTACGAGCAGTACTTC	TRBV4-1	14	few	NA	TRBJ2-7
CSVEVGDRGFYEQYF	TGCAGCGTTGAAGTGGGGGACAGGGGCTTCTACGAGCAGTACTTC	TRBV29-1	15	few	TRBD1	TRBJ2-7
CASSGVYTEAFF	TGTGCCAGCAGTGGGGTTTACACTGAAGCTTTCTTT	TRBV2	12	NA	NA	TRBJ1-1
CASSDDRGLNQPQHF	TGTGCCAGCAGCGATGACAGGGGGCTGAATCAGCCCCAGCATTTT	TRBV28	15	many	TRBD1	TRBJ1-5
CASSLGSGANYNEQFF	TGTGCCAGCAGCTTAGGTTCCGGGGCTAACTACAATGAGCAGTTCTTC	TRBV7-2	16	many	NA	TRBJ2-1
CSARGGPGTSGNNEQFF	TGCAGTGCTAGGGGGGGGCCCGGGACTAGCGGGAACAATGAGCAGTTCTTC	TRBV20-1	17	many	TRBD2	TRBJ2-1
CASSSGGWDQPQHF	TGTGCCAGCAGTTCAGGGGGATGGGATCAGCCCCAGCATTTT	TRBV28	14	many	TRBD1	TRBJ1-5
CASSIDTTGELFF	TGTGCCAGTAGTATCGACACCACCGGGGAGCTGTTTTTT	TRBV19	13	few	NA	TRBJ2-2
CASSSRGSSSSYNSPLHF	TGTGCCAGCAGCTCCAGGGGGAGTTCGAGCTCCTATAATTCACCCCTCCACTTT	TRBV7-9	18	few	TRBD1	TRBJ1-6
CASSLIPAETQYF	TGTGCCAGCAGCTTGATTCCGGCGGAGACCCAGTACTTC	TRBV5-5	13	many	NA	TRBJ2-5
CASSPGFF	TGTGCCAGCAGCCCAGGGTTCTTT	TRBV9	8	few	NA	TRBJ1-1
CASSLTRHEQFF	TGTGCCAGCAGTTTGACTAGACATGAGCAGTTCTTC	TRBV28	12	many	NA	TRBJ2-1
CAIRTMEDYGYTF	TGTGCCATCAGAACCATGGAGGACTATGGCTACACCTTC	TRBV2	13	NA	NA	TRBJ1-2
CSARVRNGRNNEQFF	TGCAGTGCTAGAGTGAGGAACGGGAGAAACAATGAGCAGTTCTTC	TRBV20-1	15	many	NA	TRBJ2-1
CASSYTRTSGSPSYNEQFF	TGTGCCAGCAGTTATACCCGGACTAGCGGGAGTCCCTCCTACAATGAGCAGTTCTTC	TRBV6-2/TRBV6-3	19	many	TRBD2	TRBJ2-1
CSPLVDSVYGYTF	TGCAGTCCCCTCGTCGACAGCGTCTATGGCTACACCTTC	TRBV20-1	13	many	NA	TRBJ1-2
CASSLVPQGSTDTQYF	TGTGCCAGCAGCTTAGTACCTCAGGGGAGCACAGATACGCAGTATTTT	TRBV11-1	16	NA	NA	TRBJ2-3
CASRLRIPDTQYF	TGTGCCAGCAGACTACGGATCCCAGATACGCAGTATTTT	TRBV6-1	13	many	NA	TRBJ2-3